This T cell receptor beta chain was found in a study of T cell responses to AZD1222 COVID-19 vaccine. On this clone: The antigen remains unidentified.

Study-level findings and limits: Donors were chiefly white British, with a greater number of females, and clonal diversity was perhaps underestimated. CD4 TCRs covered the whole spike, strongest at regions 160-218 and 743-854. The study identified only six AZD1222 recipients as seropositive at baseline.

Generated by immunoSEQ multiplex PCR, the TCRdb table keeps only in-frame clones and is missing some. This sample has some 180,000 clones; around 90% occur once, and the top ten carry about 4%. The CDR3 has 15 amino acids. V dropped 1 base and J dropped 7; count of bases not matched to a gene: 7. Per the germline V gene, CDR1 is SGDLS and CDR2 is YYNGEE. This rearrangement joins TRBV9 to TRBJ2-3, with TRBD2 identical over 9 bases. The origin of this receptor is an adult who received the MenACWY meningococcal vaccine as a control. This specimen was peripheral blood, taken 28 days after the second dose of the MenACWY control vaccine. This chain's CDR3 is CASSVSSGRTNTQYF. The CDR3 DNA reads TGTGCCAGCAGCGTATCCAGCGGGAGGACAAATACGCAGTATTTT.